Presented here are 23 T cell receptor beta chains from one specimen sequenced in a study of blood T cell repertoires in COVID-19. Sequencing used immunoSEQ multiplex PCR; TCRdb keeps in-frame clones, though not all of them. Of more than 200,000 clones in the sample, about 80% are singletons; the top ten hold roughly 10%. Sequenced: peripheral blood. The origin of the receptors is a man older than 75 with acute or convalescent COVID-19.

This clone was seen only a few times. Within the sample, other DNA sequences also encode this same CDR3. The chain employs TRBV9 and TRBJ2-2, with a weak D call TRBD1 (5 bases). Trimming shortened V by 0 bases and J by 5 bases, and 11 bases separated the two germline ends. Germline values: CDR1 SGDLS, CDR2 YYNGEE. This CDR3 is built from 15 residues. For the CDR3, the DNA is TGTGCCAGCAGCGTAGGAAGGGGTCCAACCGGGGAGCTGTTTTTT. Translated, it gives CASSVGRGPTGELFF.

This chain uses TRBV28 with TRBJ1-2; TRBD1 agrees at 7 bases. The length of the CDR3 is 13 residues. Germline assignment: CDR1 MDHEN and CDR2 SYDVKM. Trimming took 2 bases from V and 4 from J; bases not matched to a gene: 1. CDR3 coding DNA: TGTGCCAGCAGTTTAGGGACAGTCTATGGCTACACCTTC. This gives the protein CASSLGTVYGYTF.

The table lists this clone with a count of one. The chain is built from TRBV2 and TRBJ1-6, with D perhaps matching TRBD1 (5 bases). From germline, CDR1 is SNHLY and CDR2 FYNNEI. Trimming stripped 8 bases from V and 13 bases from J, with 18 bases between. The CDR3 runs to 13 residues. In DNA form, the CDR3 reads TGTGCCAGCTCCGCGGGGGGGATTCACCCCCTCCACTTT. Protein: CASSAGGIHPLHF.

This chain connects TRBV7-3 to TRBJ2-1, with 7 bases fitting TRBD2. With V trimmed by 5 bases and J by 11 bases, 18 bases remained unmatched. Per germline, CDR1 SGHTA and CDR2 FQGTGA. The CDR3 spans 16 residues. The CDR3 region is CASSREPHSSGGKQFF. The CDR3 DNA follows: TGTGCCAGCAGCCGCGAGCCCCACTCTAGCGGCGGCAAGCAGTTCTTC.

This chain connects TRBV5-4 to TRBJ2-3, with 16 bases fitting TRBD2. The CDR3 is 15 amino acids. The germline gives CDR1 SGHNT, CDR2 YYREEE (reference sequence). The trim removed 0 bases at V and 12 bases at J, leaving 4 bases unmatched. CDR3 coding DNA: TGTGCCAGCAGCTTGGTAGGGACTAGCGGGGGGGCACAGTATTTT. This codes for CASSLVGTSGGAQYF.

V and J are TRBV11-3 and TRBJ2-3; 11 bases map to TRBD2. The CDR3 extends over 17 amino acids. V gave up 1 base and J gave up 4 bases; unmatched junction bases: 7. Germline values: CDR1 SGHNT, CDR2 YENEEA. In nucleotides, the CDR3 is TGTGCCAGCAGCTTAGGGGTAGCGGGGGGGCCGGCAGATACGCAGTATTTT. Translation: CASSLGVAGGPADTQYF.

The V gene is TRBV7-9, the J gene TRBJ2-7; 9 positions match TRBD1. Germline trimming cut 4 bases from V and 6 bases from J; bases unmatched to any gene: 4. CDR1 and CDR2 from the germline V gene are SEHNR and FQNEAQ (reference sequence). The CDR3 runs 13 residues. For the CDR3, the DNA is TGTGCCAGCAGCTGGGACAGGGAGGGCGAGCAGTACTTC. Translating gives CASSWDREGEQYF.

The rearrangement uses TRBV7-9 and TRBJ1-6; the match to TRBD1 covers 8 bases. The CDR3 is 15 amino acids. The J segment lost 7 bases and the V segment lost 7 bases, leaving 9 bases of the junction unmatched. CDR1 and CDR2 from the germline V gene are SEHNR and FQNEAQ (reference sequence). CDR3 bases: TGTGCCAGCACTGGCCAGGGGGCGAGGAATTCACCCCTCCACTTT. Its protein is CASTGQGARNSPLHF.

This chain connects TRBV5-6 to TRBJ1-4; D is unresolved. Germline CDR1 is SGHDT and CDR2 is YYEEEE. CDR3 size: 15 residues. Trimming pared 0 bases from V and 8 bases from J, leaving 14 bases between. CDR3 coding DNA: TGTGCCAGCAGCTTGGCCGTAGCCTCCGGGGAAAAACTGTTTTTT. It yields the protein CASSLAVASGEKLFF.

The rearrangement joins TRBV2 to TRBJ2-7, with 11 bases matching TRBD2. Per germline, CDR1 SNHLY and CDR2 FYNNEI. With V trimmed by 7 bases and J by 2 bases, 4 bases remained unmatched. The CDR3 is 14 amino acids. CDR3 DNA: TGTGCCAGCACTACTAGCGGGAGAACCTACGAGCAGTACTTC. As protein: CASTTSGRTYEQYF. Using reference TRBV2 and TRBJ2-7 for the parts outside the CDR3, the full variable domain is EPEVTQTPSHQVTQMGQEVILRCVPISNHLYFYWYRQILGQKVEFLVSFYNNEISEKSEIFDDQFSVERPDGSNFTLKIRSTKLEDSAMYFCASTTSGRTYEQYFGPGTRLTVT.

The chain couples TRBV28 to TRBJ1-2; 8 bases fit TRBD1. V lost 5 bases and J lost 0; bases outside the gene matches: 2. Germline CDR1 and CDR2: MDHEN and SYDVKM. CDR3 size: 14 residues. In DNA, the CDR3 is TGTGCCAGCAGTCCAGGGGGCCCTAACTATGGCTACACCTTC. Residues: CASSPGGPNYGYTF.

The chain carries TRBV3-1 (or the pseudogene TRBV3-2) and TRBJ1-2; unclear D gene. Per the germline V gene, CDR1 is LGHDT and CDR2 is YNNKEL (reference sequence). The CDR3 has 15 residues. V shed 1 base and J shed 6 bases, with 15 bases lying between them. In DNA, the CDR3 is TGTGCCAGCAGCCAAGCTCTCGGGAGGTGGGATGGCTACACCTTC. As protein: CASSQALGRWDGYTF.

V usage is TRBV9 and J usage is TRBJ2-1; D might be TRBD1 (6 bases). V was pared by 0 bases and J by 8 bases, with 24 bases between. Per the germline V gene, CDR1 is SGDLS and CDR2 is YYNGEE. There are 18 residues in the CDR3. The DNA for the CDR3 is TGTGCCAGCAGCGTAGGGGTTAAGGGCAGGGGACGGATCGATGAGCAGTTCTTC. As protein: CASSVGVKGRGRIDEQFF.

This clone was observed a handful of times. The V gene is TRBV6-5, the J gene TRBJ1-2, with TRBD1 matching 7 bases. The CDR3 totals 12 residues. V shed 2 bases and J 7 bases; nucleotides not matched to a gene: 1. CDR1 is MNHEY and CDR2 is SVGAGI in the germline V gene. The CDR3 DNA is TGTGCCAGCAGTTACAGGGGGCTTGGCTACACCTTC. Translation: CASSYRGLGYTF.

CDR3 amino acids: CASKGGVNTGELFF. CDR3 bases: TGTGCCAGTAAGGGCGGGGTGAACACCGGGGAGCTGTTTTTT. J is TRBJ2-2 and V is TRBV19, with a weak D call TRBD2 (6 bases). The CDR3 totals 14 residues. Looked up from germline, CDR1 is LNHDA and CDR2 is SQIVND (reference sequence). V lost 7 bases to trimming and J lost 1 base, with 10 bases between them.

V is TRBV27 and J is TRBJ2-1; TRBD1 matches 7 bases. The CDR3 has 18 residues. V gave up 6 bases and J gave up 7 bases; unmatched junction bases: 21. Per germline, CDR1 MNHEY and CDR2 SMNVEV (reference sequence). The CDR3 bases are TGTGCCAGCAGGGGTAGGGGGCCGGAGGCCCTCCCGAGGAATGAGCAGTTCTTC. This codes for CASRGRGPEALPRNEQFF.

The gene calls are TRBV9 and TRBJ1-2; D may be TRBD1 (6 bases). V gave up 3 bases and J gave up 4 bases, with 16 bases separating them. This CDR3 has 15 amino acids. In germline, CDR1 is SGDLS, CDR2 YYNGEE. CDR3 amino acids: CASSAVRGASYGYTF. The CDR3 bases are TGTGCCAGCAGCGCCGTACGGGGGGCGAGCTATGGCTACACCTTC.

The chain uses TRBV29-1 and TRBJ2-7; perhaps TRBD1 as D (6 bases). Trimming removed 6 bases from V and 0 bases from J, with 9 bases in between. Germline loops: CDR1 SQVTM, CDR2 ANQGSEA. The CDR3 covers 12 residues. This CDR3 reads CSVRRGSYEQYF. Written as DNA, the CDR3 is TGCAGCGTCCGCAGGGGCTCCTACGAGCAGTACTTC.

The chain links TRBV6-5 to TRBJ1-1; D may be TRBD1 (6 bases). Germline V gene data show CDR1 as MNHEY and CDR2 as SVGAGI. Trimming took off 5 bases at V and 8 bases at J, with 12 bases between the two ends. The CDR3 totals 12 residues. Written as DNA, the CDR3 is TGTGCCAGCAGTCCAGCCAGGGGAGAAGCTTTCTTT. This gives the protein CASSPARGEAFF.

The chain uses TRBV30 and TRBJ1-6; D unresolved. Germline V gene lookup returns CDR1 GTSNPN and CDR2 SVGIG (reference sequence). The length of the CDR3 is 14 residues. V was trimmed by 2 bases and J by 7 bases, leaving 12 bases between them. CDR3 nucleotides: TGTGCCTGGAGTTTCCAGAACCAGAATTCACCCCTCCACTTT. Translation: CAWSFQNQNSPLHF.

In this sample, this clone turned up once. This chain uses TRBV5-1 with TRBJ1-4; 8 nucleotides align to TRBD1. This CDR3 has 14 amino acids. In germline, CDR1 is SGHRS, CDR2 YFSETQ. With 4 bases clipped from V and 5 bases from J, the junction kept 4 bases outside the gene matches. Here the CDR3 reads CASSEGQENEKLFF. CDR3 coding DNA: TGCGCCAGCAGCGAGGGACAGGAAAATGAAAAACTGTTTTTT.

The J gene is TRBJ2-1, the V gene TRBV27; 8 bases align to TRBD1. Germline CDR1 reads MNHEY; CDR2 reads SMNVEV (reference sequence). The V and J ends lost 5 bases and 0 bases, in that order; junction bases with no gene match: 6. The CDR3 is 16 amino acids. The CDR3 sequence: CASSPLGQDSYNEQFF. The CDR3 coding sequence is TGTGCCAGCAGTCCGCTGGGACAGGACTCCTACAATGAGCAGTTCTTC.

This chain uses TRBV9 with TRBJ1-4; D unresolved. CDR1 and CDR2 (germline): SGDLS, YYNGEE. Trimming took 0 bases from V and 7 from J, leaving 13 bases between them. CDR3 size: 15 residues. The CDR3 region has the DNA TGTGCCAGCAGCGTAGGGGCAGGCGGAGGTGAAAAACTGTTTTTT. It specifies CASSVGAGGGEKLFF.